A single sample gave rise to the 19 T cell receptor beta chains below, sequenced in a study of T cell responses to AZD1222 COVID-19 vaccine. Measured with immunoSEQ multiplex PCR; TCRdb has only the in-frame clones, and not every one. The sample shows tens of thousands of clones, about 90% of them seen only once. This sample comprised peripheral blood, obtained 28 days after the second dose of the MenACWY control vaccine. The receptor source for this set is an adult who received the MenACWY meningococcal vaccine as a control.

V is TRBV6-5 and J is TRBJ2-4; TRBD2 matches 8 bases. The CDR3 consists of 16 residues. Germline V CDR1 and CDR2: MNHEY, SVGAGI. J was trimmed by 2 bases and V by 4 bases; bases with no gene match: 7. The CDR3: CASSWGGGSSKNIQYF. In DNA, the CDR3 is TGTGCCAGCAGTTGGGGCGGGGGGTCTTCCAAAAACATTCAGTACTTC.

This sequence joins TRBV29-1 and TRBJ1-1, with TRBD1 matching over 7 bases. Trimming cost V 4 bases and J 1 base; bases outside gene matches: 3. This CDR3 region has 13 residues. The germline gives CDR1 SQVTM, CDR2 ANQGSEA. For the CDR3, the DNA is TGCAGCGTTGGACAGGGCACGAACACTGAAGCTTTCTTT. It is translated as CSVGQGTNTEAFF.

V and J are TRBV5-6 and TRBJ1-6; possibly TRBD1 for D (6 bases). Trimming pared 0 bases from V and 5 bases from J, leaving 9 bases between. The CDR3 spans 15 residues. The germline CDR1 and CDR2 sequences are SGHDT and YYEEEE. In nucleotides, the CDR3 is TGTGCCAGCAGCTTGGGGACAGCTCATAATTCACCCCTCCACTTT. It encodes CASSLGTAHNSPLHF.

CDR3 in amino acids: CASSQDDGLAGVETQYF. The CDR3, as DNA: TGTGCCAGCAGCCAAGATGACGGACTAGCGGGAGTGGAGACCCAGTACTTC. The chain recombines TRBV3-1 (or the pseudogene TRBV3-2) with TRBJ2-5, with 13 bases matching TRBD2. The CDR3 sequence is 17 residues long. In germline, CDR1 is LGHDT, CDR2 YNNKEL (reference sequence). Trimming took 0 bases from V and 5 from J; bases not matched to a gene: 6.

The chain carries TRBV6-1 and TRBJ1-5, with unresolved D. The germline V and J ends were trimmed by 3 bases and 0 bases, with 6 bases remaining between them. Per the germline V gene, CDR1 is MNHNS and CDR2 is SASEGT. The CDR3 loop spans 14 amino acids. CDR3 amino acids: CASSEYDSNQPQHF. The CDR3 nucleotides read TGTGCCAGCAGTGAGTACGATAGCAATCAGCCCCAGCATTTT.

The V gene is TRBV9, the J gene TRBJ1-1; D unresolved. The germline gives CDR1 SGDLS, CDR2 YYNGEE. The V end was cut by 0 bases, the J end by 4 bases, with 7 bases between. This CDR3 has 13 amino acids. Here the CDR3 DNA reads TGTGCCAGCAGCGTAGGGGGATTCACTGAAGCTTTCTTT. Protein sequence: CASSVGGFTEAFF.

V and J are TRBV27 and TRBJ1-1; D is perhaps TRBD1 (6 bases). V lost 5 bases and J lost 2, with 21 bases in between. CDR3 length equals 17 residues. Looked up from germline, CDR1 is MNHEY and CDR2 is SMNVEV (reference sequence). CDR3 in amino acids: CASSPILTGRKNTEAFF. The CDR3 nucleotides are TGTGCCAGCAGTCCCATCCTAACAGGGCGGAAAAACACTGAAGCTTTCTTT.

The CDR3, as DNA: TGTGCCAGCTCACCACGAGGTAGCTCTGGGGCCAACGTCCTGACTTTC. It translates to CASSPRGSSGANVLTF. V and J are TRBV18 and TRBJ2-6; D ambiguous. The CDR3 runs to 16 residues. CDR1 KGHSH and CDR2 LQKENI come from the germline V gene. The V gene lost 1 base and the J gene lost 0 bases, with 7 bases spanning the gap.

This chain links TRBV7-9 with TRBJ1-5; TRBD1 might be the D (6 bases). V lost 5 bases, J lost 9 bases, and 17 bases lay in between. In germline, CDR1 is SEHNR, CDR2 FQNEAQ (reference sequence). The CDR3 extends over 14 amino acids. As DNA, the CDR3 is TGTGCCAGCAGCCCCGATCTACGACAGGCGCCCCAGCATTTT. Residues: CASSPDLRQAPQHF.

This chain uses TRBV3-1 (or the pseudogene TRBV3-2) with TRBJ1-5, with D uncertain. Looked up from germline, CDR1 is LGHDT and CDR2 is YNNKEL (reference sequence). The length of the CDR3 is 12 residues. V lost 4 bases and J lost 5, with 6 bases in between. CDR3 region: CASSLGDQPQHF. The CDR3 region has the DNA TGTGCCAGCAGCCTAGGAGATCAGCCCCAGCATTTT.

The chain has TRBV7-2 and TRBJ2-7; D may be TRBD2 (5 bases). Trimming cost V 5 bases and J 9 bases, with 20 bases left between them. The CDR3 has 14 residues. Germline CDR1 reads SGHTA; CDR2 reads FQGNSA. The CDR3 protein is CASSDSTGVSGQYF. The DNA for the CDR3 is TGTGCCAGCAGCGACTCGACCGGGGTCAGCGGGCAGTACTTC.

The chain employs TRBV19 and TRBJ2-7; 8 bases line up with TRBD2. The CDR3 extends over 14 amino acids. Germline lookup yields CDR1 LNHDA and CDR2 SQIVND (reference sequence). The J segment lost 4 bases and the V segment lost 4 bases, leaving 6 bases of the junction unmatched. The CDR3 nucleotides read TGTGCCAGTAGTACTACTAGCGGCCGATACGAGCAGTACTTC. The encoded protein is CASSTTSGRYEQYF.

The V and J genes are TRBV3-1 (or the pseudogene TRBV3-2) and TRBJ2-7; D gene ambiguous. Germline V gene sequence: CDR1 LGHDT, CDR2 YNNKEL (reference sequence). With 4 bases removed from V and 6 bases from J, the gap between germline ends came to 13 bases. The CDR3 loop spans 13 amino acids. CDR3 protein: CASSRDPSAEQYF. The CDR3 nucleotides read TGTGCCAGCAGCCGAGACCCTTCCGCCGAGCAGTACTTC.

The chain carries TRBV6-6 and TRBJ2-3; possible D gene TRBD1, 6 bases. CDR3 length: 14 residues. The germline V gene encodes CDR1 MNHNY and CDR2 SVGAGI (reference sequence). V was shortened by 6 bases and J by 4 bases, with 14 bases between the two germline ends. Here the CDR3 DNA reads TGTGCCAGCAGCCTACAGGGAAGTCCAGATACGCAGTATTTT. This gives the protein CASSLQGSPDTQYF.

This clone was counted a single time. The rearrangement joins TRBV9 to TRBJ2-1, with 8 bases lining up with TRBD2. V dropped 3 bases and J dropped 3; count of bases not matched to a gene: 2. The length of the CDR3 is 14 residues. Germline CDR1 is SGDLS and CDR2 is YYNGEE. DNA for the CDR3: TGTGCCAGCAGCGAGCGGGAGCTCTACAATGAGCAGTTCTTC. Protein: CASSERELYNEQFF.

The gene calls are TRBV11-3 and TRBJ2-6, with D uncertain. This CDR3 has 19 amino acids. Trimming shortened V by 3 bases and J by 0 bases, and 18 bases separated the two germline ends. The V gene's germline CDR1 is SGHNT and CDR2 YENEEA. CDR3 region: CASSFPGRTNHSGANVLTF. CDR3 sequence (DNA): TGTGCCAGCAGCTTTCCCGGACGGACGAATCACTCTGGGGCCAACGTCCTGACTTTC.

V is TRBV7-2 and J is TRBJ2-5; D is unresolved. Looked up from germline, CDR1 is SGHTA and CDR2 is FQGNSA. The CDR3 consists of 15 residues. V lost 0 bases, J lost 2 bases, and 10 bases lay in between. The CDR3 protein is CASSLAPGAQETQYF. In DNA, the CDR3 is TGTGCCAGCAGCTTAGCCCCCGGAGCGCAAGAGACCCAGTACTTC.

The chain uses TRBV11-2 and TRBJ2-7; D is uncertain. Looked up from germline, CDR1 is SGHAT and CDR2 is FQNNGV. Trimming pared 8 bases from V and 9 bases from J, leaving 14 bases between. CDR3 length: 11 residues. CDR3 protein: CASVGSLRQYF. In nucleotides, the CDR3 is TGTGCCAGCGTCGGATCGCTTCGGCAGTACTTC.

The J gene is TRBJ2-1, the V gene TRBV19; D is ambiguous. The ends were cut back, 6 bases at V and 12 bases at J, with 18 bases in the middle. This CDR3 is built from 13 residues. The germline V gene encodes CDR1 LNHDA and CDR2 SQIVND (reference sequence). As DNA, the CDR3 is TGTGCCAGTAGCCCCCTAGGGATACGAGGGCAGTTCTTC. Protein: CASSPLGIRGQFF.